A selection of T cell receptor beta chains follows, all from one sample in a study of cytomegalovirus exposure and HLA in healthy donors. The table came from immunoSEQ multiplex PCR; TCRdb's copy has only in-frame clones and leaves some out. The sample has tens of thousands of clones, less than 80% seen once. What was sequenced was PBMCs. The receptors were sampled from a woman in her 40s in good health and CMV-seropositive. CDR3s include the opening cysteine and the closing phenylalanine or tryptophan. A D gene is named only where the DNA matches it firmly. Clone size is given for some rows only: seen once, a few or many times, or a class if the clone is expanded.

. | TRBJ2-5 | TRBV7-7 | . | CASSLGGQPQETQYF | TGTGCCAGCAGCTTGGGGGGACAGCCCCAAGAGACCCAGTACTTC
. | TRBJ2-1 | TRBV7-9 | once | CASSSVEVEQFF | TGTGCCAGCAGCTCCGTAGAGGTTGAGCAGTTCTTC
TRBD1 | TRBJ1-4 | TRBV10-3 | once | CAISEPGTGEGKEKLFF | TGTGCCATCAGTGAACCGGGGACAGGGGAAGGGAAGGAAAAACTGTTTTTT
TRBD1 | TRBJ1-2 | TRBV9 | few | CASSDLGQGAPYGYTF | TGTGCCAGCAGTGATTTGGGACAGGGGGCCCCATATGGCTACACCTTC
TRBD1 | TRBJ1-1 | TRBV29-1 | . | CSGTDGTGANTEAFF | TGCAGCGGGACCGACGGGACAGGGGCCAACACTGAAGCTTTCTTT
TRBD1 | TRBJ1-4 | TRBV5-6 | . | CASSEGTGIRKLFF | TGTGCCAGCAGCGAAGGGACAGGGATAAGAAAACTGTTTTTT
TRBD1 | TRBJ1-1 | TRBV27 | . | CASRMGTGYQKREAFF | TGTGCCAGCAGGATGGGGACAGGGTATCAAAAAAGGGAAGCTTTCTTT
TRBD1 | TRBJ2-7 | TRBV6-1 | . | CASTPTGGGYEQYF | TGTGCCAGCACCCCGACAGGGGGCGGGTACGAGCAGTACTTC
TRBD2 | TRBJ2-3 | TRBV5-6 | . | CATRAGGSDTQYF | TGTGCCACTCGAGCGGGGGGTTCAGATACGCAGTATTTT
. | TRBJ1-6 | TRBV19 | . | CASSIRVDSPLHF | TGTGCCAGTAGTATTCGGGTTGACTCACCCCTCCACTTT
. | TRBJ1-2 | TRBV7-2 | . | CASSLASGKINYGYTF | TGTGCCAGCAGCTTGGCGTCAGGAAAGATTAACTATGGCTACACCTTC
. | TRBJ2-5 | TRBV5-1 | . | CASSLSLGEGETQYF | TGCGCCAGCAGCTTGAGTCTGGGCGAGGGAGAGACCCAGTACTTC
TRBD1 | TRBJ1-2 | TRBV9 | few | CASSRDRGYYGYTF | TGTGCCAGCAGTAGGGACAGGGGATACTATGGCTACACCTTC
TRBD1 | TRBJ2-7 | TRBV7-2 | . | CASGTGPEGEQYF | TGTGCCAGCGGGACAGGGCCAGAGGGCGAGCAGTACTTC